The rows below give T cell receptor beta chains drawn from one sample of a study of cytomegalovirus exposure and HLA in healthy donors. Sequencing was performed with immunoSEQ multiplex PCR; in TCRdb, only in-frame clones are kept and a portion is missing. This sample carries nearly 200,000 clones, about three quarters of them seen once, and the ten largest clones take approximately 2%. The source material was PBMCs. These TCRs come from a woman in her twenties or thirties in good health and CMV-seropositive. Both conserved end residues are part of each CDR3. The D gene is left open where the match is weak. For some rows the clone size is stated as once, few or many, or as a class when expanded; others skip it.

size: .
J: TRBJ2-1
D: .
V: TRBV18
CDR3: CASSPQAYNEQFF
DNA: TGTGCCAGCTCCCCCCAGGCATACAATGAGCAGTTCTTC

size: .
J: TRBJ2-2
D: .
V: TRBV7-2
CDR3: CASSFGGYTGELFF
DNA: TGTGCCAGCAGCTTCGGCGGCTACACCGGGGAGCTGTTTTTT

size: .
J: TRBJ1-5
D: .
V: TRBV28
CDR3: CASRTKDQPQHF
DNA: TGTGCCAGCAGAACTAAGGATCAGCCCCAGCATTTT

size: .
J: TRBJ2-5
D: .
V: TRBV7-9
CDR3: CASSFRSDRETQYF
DNA: TGTGCCAGCAGCTTTAGGAGCGACCGAGAGACCCAGTACTTC

size: .
J: TRBJ2-1
D: .
V: TRBV5-4
CDR3: CASSLVSPQVAQFF
DNA: TGTGCCAGCAGCTTGGTGTCACCCCAGGTCGCGCAGTTCTTC

size: .
J: TRBJ2-1
D: .
V: TRBV11-2
CDR3: CASSSSREEQFF
DNA: TGTGCCAGCAGCTCTTCCCGGGAGGAGCAGTTCTTC

size: .
J: TRBJ2-4
D: .
V: TRBV29-1
CDR3: CSVRSTGAKNIQYF
DNA: TGCAGCGTCCGCAGTACAGGGGCCAAAAACATTCAGTACTTC

size: .
J: TRBJ2-4
D: .
V: TRBV10-3
CDR3: CAISESEGLRGLAKNIQYF
DNA: TGTGCCATCAGTGAGTCGGAGGGGCTTCGAGGGCTAGCCAAAAACATTCAGTACTTC

size: few
J: TRBJ2-5
D: TRBD2
V: TRBV5-1
CDR3: CASSNPSGGASETQYF
DNA: TGCGCCAGCAGCAACCCTAGCGGGGGGGCCTCGGAGACCCAGTACTTC

size: .
J: TRBJ1-1
D: .
V: TRBV30
CDR3: CAWMKGIFTEAFF
DNA: TGTGCCTGGATGAAGGGGATTTTCACTGAAGCTTTCTTT

size: .
J: TRBJ2-7
D: .
V: TRBV29-1
CDR3: CSVELLGGLVNEQYF
DNA: TGCAGCGTTGAGTTACTCGGCGGCCTCGTTAACGAGCAGTACTTC

size: .
J: TRBJ2-7
D: .
V: TRBV7-9
CDR3: CASSLGYGGSFYEQYF
DNA: TGTGCCAGCAGCTTAGGTTATGGGGGCTCCTTCTACGAGCAGTACTTC